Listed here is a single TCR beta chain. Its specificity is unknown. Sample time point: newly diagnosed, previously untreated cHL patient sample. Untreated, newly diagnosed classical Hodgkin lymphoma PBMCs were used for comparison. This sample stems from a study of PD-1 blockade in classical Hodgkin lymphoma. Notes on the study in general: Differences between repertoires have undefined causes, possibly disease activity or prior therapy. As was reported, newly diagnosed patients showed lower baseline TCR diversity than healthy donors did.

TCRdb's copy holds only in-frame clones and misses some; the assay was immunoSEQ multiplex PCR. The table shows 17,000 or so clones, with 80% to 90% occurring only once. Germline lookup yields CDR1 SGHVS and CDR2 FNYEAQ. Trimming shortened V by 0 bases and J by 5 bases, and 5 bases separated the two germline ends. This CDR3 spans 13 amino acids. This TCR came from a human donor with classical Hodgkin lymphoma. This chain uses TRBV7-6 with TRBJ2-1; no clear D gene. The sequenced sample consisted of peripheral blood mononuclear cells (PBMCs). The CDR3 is CASSLAGNNEQFF. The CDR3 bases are TGTGCCAGCAGCTTAGCCGGTAACAATGAGCAGTTCTTC.